The clone carrying this T cell receptor (beta chain) was recorded only once. The germline gives CDR1 SQVTM, CDR2 ANQGSEA. The CDR3 runs 14 residues. V shed 2 bases and J shed 7 bases, with 18 bases lying between them. This record comes from a study of blood T cell repertoires in COVID-19. Study-level background: The United States, Italy and Spain provided the acute and convalescent COVID-19 samples.

The method was immunoSEQ multiplex PCR; TCRdb's version includes in-frame clones alone and lacks a portion of them. The sample consists of around 170,000 clones, around 83% of them appearing once. Specimen: peripheral blood. V is TRBV29-1 and J is TRBJ2-7, with TRBD1 as a possible D gene (5 bases). This receptor was obtained from a woman between 40 and 55 years old with acute or convalescent COVID-19. The CDR3 protein is CSVESRGRVGEQYF. For the CDR3, the DNA is TGCAGCGTTGAATCTAGGGGTCGTGTAGGGGAGCAGTACTTC.